This is a list of T cell receptor beta chains from one sample in a study of OX40 agonist ivuxolimab in advanced cancers. This table comes from immunoSEQ multiplex PCR, and its TCRdb copy is limited to in-frame clones, with some not included. The table has under 140,000 clones, approximately 90% seen once. The starting material was CD4+ or CD8+ T cells sorted from blood, obtained in a trial of the OX40 agonist ivuxolimab. The receptor set was obtained from an adult with an advanced solid tumor such as melanoma, head and neck, liver or kidney cancer. CDR3s include the opening cysteine and the closing phenylalanine or tryptophan. Fields, in order: V gene, D gene, clone size, J gene, CDR3 protein, CDR3 DNA. The D gene is left open where the match is weak. The size field is filled for only some rows; it gives once, few, many or a size class.

TRBV6-5	NA	NA	TRBJ2-7	CAQGSSYEQYF	TGTGCCCAGGGGTCCTCCTACGAGCAGTACTTC
TRBV6-6	TRBD1	few	TRBJ2-2	CASRLGQGAGGELFF	TGTGCCAGCAGACTCGGACAGGGGGCTGGCGGGGAGCTGTTTTTT
TRBV30	NA	few	TRBJ1-5	CAWKRQFSNQPQHF	TGTGCCTGGAAACGACAGTTTAGCAATCAGCCCCAGCATTTT
TRBV7-3	NA	NA	TRBJ2-1	CASSLAPSDPARSNEQFF	TGTGCCAGCAGCTTAGCCCCCTCGGATCCGGCTAGGAGCAATGAGCAGTTCTTC
TRBV29-1	NA	NA	TRBJ2-5	CSVDEAAKRTQYF	TGCAGCGTTGACGAGGCAGCCAAGAGAACCCAGTACTTC
TRBV7-9	NA	NA	TRBJ1-4	CASSFDGPNEKLFF	TGTGCCAGCAGCTTTGACGGGCCGAATGAAAAACTGTTTTTT
TRBV6-6	NA	NA	TRBJ2-7	CASSYERRAYEQYF	TGTGCCAGCAGTTACGAGCGGAGGGCCTACGAGCAGTACTTC
TRBV7-3	TRBD1	NA	TRBJ1-1	CASSLDGQANTEAFF	TGTGCCAGCAGCCTTGACGGACAGGCGAACACTGAAGCTTTCTTT
TRBV6-6	NA	NA	TRBJ1-3	CASSYLLGQAGNTIYF	TGTGCCAGCAGTTACCTCCTGGGCCAGGCTGGAAACACCATATATTTT
TRBV5-4	NA	NA	TRBJ1-1	CASSLSNRNTEAFF	TGTGCCAGCAGCTTGTCCAACAGGAACACTGAAGCTTTCTTT
TRBV7-2	NA	NA	TRBJ1-5	CASSLQGDRSVQHF	TGTGCCAGCAGCTTGCAAGGCGATAGATCGGTCCAGCATTTT
TRBV29-1	NA	NA	TRBJ2-3	CSVRAEGPDTQYF	TGCAGCGTCCGAGCGGAGGGACCAGATACGCAGTATTTT
TRBV10-3	NA	NA	TRBJ2-7	CAISESAGGLYEQYF	TGTGCCATCAGTGAGTCGGCGGGTGGACTTTACGAGCAGTACTTC
TRBV5-6	NA	NA	TRBJ1-1	CASSLAIRTLDTEAFF	TGTGCCAGCAGCTTGGCCATTCGGACCCTGGACACTGAAGCTTTCTTT
TRBV4-1	NA	once	TRBJ1-4	CASSQVPPSGDNEKLFF	TGCGCCAGCAGCCAAGTTCCCCCGAGTGGGGATAATGAAAAACTGTTTTTT
TRBV28	TRBD1	NA	TRBJ1-4	CASSFGQGAGEKLFF	TGTGCCAGCAGTTTCGGTCAGGGGGCGGGTGAAAAACTGTTTTTT
TRBV28	TRBD2	NA	TRBJ2-1	CASRSGGVRTRNEQFF	TGTGCCAGCAGGTCCGGGGGGGTTAGAACCCGCAATGAGCAGTTCTTC
TRBV7-6	TRBD2	NA	TRBJ2-7	CASSLGLPRYEQYF	TGTGCCAGCAGCTTGGGACTACCGCGCTACGAGCAGTACTTC
TRBV7-2	TRBD2	NA	TRBJ2-7	CASSLFGTSGPYEQYF	TGTGCCAGCAGCCTTTTTGGGACTAGCGGACCCTACGAGCAGTACTTC
TRBV7-6	TRBD2	NA	TRBJ2-3	CASSALLAGVTDTQYF	TGTGCCAGCAGCGCTCTACTAGCGGGAGTCACAGATACGCAGTATTTT
TRBV6-1	NA	NA	TRBJ1-5	CASTRGARDNQPQHF	TGTGCCAGCACGCGTGGTGCCCGAGACAATCAGCCCCAGCATTTT
TRBV28	NA	NA	TRBJ2-2	CASSTFDGGAGELFF	TGTGCCAGCAGCACTTTCGATGGTGGAGCCGGGGAGCTGTTTTTT
TRBV5-1	NA	once	TRBJ2-1	CASSASPFGVYNEQFF	TGCGCCAGCAGCGCGTCCCCTTTTGGTGTGTACAATGAGCAGTTCTTC
TRBV6-6	TRBD2	NA	TRBJ2-1	CASSLREGGAYNEQFF	TGTGCCAGCAGTCTACGGGAGGGGGGGGCCTACAATGAGCAGTTCTTC
TRBV7-2	TRBD1	NA	TRBJ1-1	CASSSIYRGLGNTEAFF	TGTGCCAGCAGCTCGATATACAGGGGGCTCGGGAACACTGAAGCTTTCTTT
TRBV18	NA	NA	TRBJ1-2	CASSPNYNGNYGYTF	TGTGCCAGCTCACCAAATTATAACGGGAACTATGGCTACACCTTC
TRBV9	NA	NA	TRBJ2-7	CASSVAGGNHEQYF	TGTGCCAGCAGCGTAGCTGGAGGGAACCACGAGCAGTACTTC
TRBV7-2	NA	once	TRBJ1-4	CASGAGFEKLFF	TGTGCCAGCGGGGCAGGGTTTGAAAAACTGTTTTTT
TRBV7-6	NA	NA	TRBJ2-7	CASSSTPSQQYF	TGTGCCAGCAGCTCAACCCCATCCCAGCAGTACTTC
TRBV30	NA	NA	TRBJ2-2	CAWSAFPTGELFF	TGTGCCTGGAGTGCCTTCCCTACCGGGGAGCTGTTTTTT
TRBV28	NA	NA	TRBJ1-2	CASSLSEWSGYTF	TGTGCCAGCAGTTTATCGGAATGGAGTGGCTACACCTTC
TRBV4-1	TRBD1	NA	TRBJ2-7	CASSQEPTGGYEQYF	TGCGCCAGCAGCCAAGAGCCGACAGGGGGGTACGAGCAGTACTTC
TRBV29-1	NA	NA	TRBJ2-2	CSVEEQLNTGELFF	TGCAGCGTTGAGGAGCAGCTGAACACCGGGGAGCTGTTTTTT